One T cell receptor beta chain is described in this entry. The length of the CDR3 is 20 residues. V lost 2 bases to trimming and J lost 4 bases; unmatched junction nucleotides: 20. Per the germline V gene, CDR1 is LGHDT and CDR2 is YNNKEL (reference sequence). Profiling relied on immunoSEQ multiplex PCR, and the TCRdb table lists in-frame clones only, not all of them. The sample shows about 130,000 clones, more than 85% of them seen only once. The sample belongs to a study of control samples from healthy donors and cancer patients. The sequenced sample consisted of blood. The V call is TRBV3-1 (or the pseudogene TRBV3-2), the J call TRBJ2-3; 8 bases map to TRBD1. The sequence derives from a man aged 18 to 30 in good health. CDR3 protein: CASSQRASKTGTGDPDTQYF. CDR3 nucleotides: TGTGCCAGCAGCCAAAGGGCGAGTAAAACCGGGACAGGAGACCCAGATACGCAGTATTTT.